The present TCR beta chain was sequenced within a study of response to subunit inactivated influenza vaccine. This clonotype was seen at least ten times. TCRdb recomputed calls from the RT-PCR reads with MiXCR, one row per CDR3 protein. The data hold roughly 620,000 distinct CDR3 sequences, with about 10% observed a single time. The CDR3 covers 11 residues. The germline V and J ends were trimmed by 4 bases and 4 bases, with 5 bases remaining between them. The V gene's germline CDR1 is SQVTM and CDR2 ANQGSEA. These data also featured in a second study, about T cells expressing NK-cell markers. This second study says: Synthesis of TCR beta cDNA relied on 5'RACE template switching carrying UMIs. No clear determination of HCMV specificity was made for expanded NKG2C+ T cell clones.

The sequence derives from a man over 45 who received an inactivated influenza vaccine. This chain joins TRBV29-1 and TRBJ2-1; D remains ambiguous. The sample in question was PBMCs from blood, obtained on the day of vaccination. Written as DNA, the CDR3 is TGCAGCGTTGGAAAGTACAATGAGCAGTTCTTC. Its protein is CSVGKYNEQFF.